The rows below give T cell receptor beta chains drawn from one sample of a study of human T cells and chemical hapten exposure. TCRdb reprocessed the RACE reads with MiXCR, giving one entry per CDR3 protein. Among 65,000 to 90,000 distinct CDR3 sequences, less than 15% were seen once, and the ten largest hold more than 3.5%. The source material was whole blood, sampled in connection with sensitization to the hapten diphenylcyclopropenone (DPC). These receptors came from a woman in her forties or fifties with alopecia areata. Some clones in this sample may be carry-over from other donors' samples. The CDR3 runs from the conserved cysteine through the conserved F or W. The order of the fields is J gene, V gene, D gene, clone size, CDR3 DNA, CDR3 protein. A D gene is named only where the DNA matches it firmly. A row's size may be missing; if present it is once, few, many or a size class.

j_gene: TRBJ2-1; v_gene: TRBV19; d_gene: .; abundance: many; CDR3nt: TGTGCCAGTAGTACGGGCCCAGGGTCGAATGAGCAGTTCTTC; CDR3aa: CASSTGPGSNEQFF
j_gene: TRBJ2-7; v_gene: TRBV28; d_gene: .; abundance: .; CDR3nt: TGTGCCAGCAGTTTAACCCCAGGGCCCTACGAGCAGTACTTC; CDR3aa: CASSLTPGPYEQYF
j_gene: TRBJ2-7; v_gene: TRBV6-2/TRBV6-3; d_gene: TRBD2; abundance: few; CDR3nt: TGTGCCAGCAGTCATGGACTAGCGGGAATCTCCTACGAGCAGTACTTC; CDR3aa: CASSHGLAGISYEQYF
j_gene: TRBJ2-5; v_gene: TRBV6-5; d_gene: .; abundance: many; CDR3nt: TGTGCCAGCAGACCACGGACTCAGGGGGGAGAGACCCAGTACTTC; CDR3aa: CASRPRTQGGETQYF
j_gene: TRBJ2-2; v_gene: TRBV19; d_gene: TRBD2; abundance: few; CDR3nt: TGTGCCAGTAGTCAGGGCCTAGCGGTAATCGGGGAGCTGTTTTTT; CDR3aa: CASSQGLAVIGELFF
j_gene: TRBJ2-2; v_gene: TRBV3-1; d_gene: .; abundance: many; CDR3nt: TGTGCCAGCGAGCTTCTAGAAAAGGCCGGGGAGCTGTTTTTT; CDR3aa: CASELLEKAGELFF
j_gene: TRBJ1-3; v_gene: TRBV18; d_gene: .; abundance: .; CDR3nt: TGTGCCAGCTCACCACCGCGCGCCTTCTCTGGAAACACCATATATTTT; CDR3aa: CASSPPRAFSGNTIYF
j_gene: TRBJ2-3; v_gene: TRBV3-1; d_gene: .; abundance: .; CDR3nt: TGTGCCAGCTCTTTAAGAACCGCAGATACGCAGTATTTT; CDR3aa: CASSLRTADTQYF
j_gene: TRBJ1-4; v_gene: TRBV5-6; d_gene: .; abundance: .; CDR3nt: TGTGCCAGCAGCTCGTCCGACCGGTCCCTGTTTTTT; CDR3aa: CASSSSDRSLFF
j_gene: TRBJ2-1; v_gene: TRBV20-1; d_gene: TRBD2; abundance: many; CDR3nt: TGCAGTGCTAGCGAGGCTACTAGCGGGAGTAAAAATGAGCAGTTCTTC; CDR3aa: CSASEATSGSKNEQFF
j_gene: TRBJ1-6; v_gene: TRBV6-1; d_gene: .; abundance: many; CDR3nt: TGTGCCAGCAGTGAAATTTGGGCAGCTGATAATTCACCCCTCCACTTT; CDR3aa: CASSEIWAADNSPLHF
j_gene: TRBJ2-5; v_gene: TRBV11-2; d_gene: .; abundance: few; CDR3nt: TGTGCCAGCAGCTGGAGGGTTCAAGAGACCCAGTACTTC; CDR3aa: CASSWRVQETQYF
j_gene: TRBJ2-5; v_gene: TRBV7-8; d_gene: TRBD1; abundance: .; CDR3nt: TGTGCCAGCGGCAGGGGGCGGACCCAAGAGACCCAGTACTTC; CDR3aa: CASGRGRTQETQYF
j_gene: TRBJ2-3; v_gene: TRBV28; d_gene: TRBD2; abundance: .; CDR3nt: TGTGCCAGCAGTTTACAATTAGCGGGAGGGCCATATTTT; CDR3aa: CASSLQLAGGPYF
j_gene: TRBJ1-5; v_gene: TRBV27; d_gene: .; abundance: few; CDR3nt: TGTGCCAGCAGTTTATCGTCAGGACAGCTTAGCAATCAGCCCCAGCATTTT; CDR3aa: CASSLSSGQLSNQPQHF
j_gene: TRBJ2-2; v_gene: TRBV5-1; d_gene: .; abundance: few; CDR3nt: TGCGCCAGCAGAGGAGGGGACACCGGGGAGCTGTTTTTT; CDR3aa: CASRGGDTGELFF
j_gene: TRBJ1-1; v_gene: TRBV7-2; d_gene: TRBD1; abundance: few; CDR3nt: TGTGCCAGCAGCCCCCACCGGGACAGGGGCACTGAAGCTTTCTTT; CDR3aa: CASSPHRDRGTEAFF
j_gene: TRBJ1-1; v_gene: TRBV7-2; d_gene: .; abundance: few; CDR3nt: TGTGCCAGCAGTCATATGAACACTGAAGCTTTCTTT; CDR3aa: CASSHMNTEAFF
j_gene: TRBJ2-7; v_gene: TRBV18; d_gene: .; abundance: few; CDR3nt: TGTGCCAGCTCACCGGCAGGGGTGGGCGAGCAGTACTTC; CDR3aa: CASSPAGVGEQYF
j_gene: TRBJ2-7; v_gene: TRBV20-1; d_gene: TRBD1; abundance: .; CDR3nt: TGCAGTGCTAGCCGAGTTGGGACAGATGCCGAGCAGTACTTC; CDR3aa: CSASRVGTDAEQYF
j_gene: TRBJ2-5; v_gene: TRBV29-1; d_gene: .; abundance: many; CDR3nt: TGCAGCGTTGGGACAGTCCAAGAGACCCAGTACTTC; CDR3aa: CSVGTVQETQYF
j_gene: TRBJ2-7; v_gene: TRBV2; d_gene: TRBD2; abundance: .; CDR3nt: TGTGCCAGCAGTGATGAGGGTCTAGCGGGCGGCGAGCAGTACTTC; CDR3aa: CASSDEGLAGGEQYF
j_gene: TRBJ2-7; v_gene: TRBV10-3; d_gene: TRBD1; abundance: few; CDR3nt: TGTGCCATCAGTGACGAGGGACAGGGGCCGCACGAGCAGTACTTC; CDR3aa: CAISDEGQGPHEQYF
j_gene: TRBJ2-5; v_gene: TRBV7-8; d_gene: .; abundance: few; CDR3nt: TGTGCCAGCAGCTTATTTGCAGGGAGAGGGGAGACCCAGTACTTC; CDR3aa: CASSLFAGRGETQYF
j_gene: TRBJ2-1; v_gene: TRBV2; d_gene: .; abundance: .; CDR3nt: .; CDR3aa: CASSVVLSWVF
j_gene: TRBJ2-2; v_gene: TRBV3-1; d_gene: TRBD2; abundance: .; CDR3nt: TGTGCCAGCAGCCATGGACTAGCGGGAGAGGCAGGGGAGCTGTTTTTT; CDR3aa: CASSHGLAGEAGELFF
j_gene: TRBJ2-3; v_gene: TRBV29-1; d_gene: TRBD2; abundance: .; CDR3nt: TGCAGCGCGGGACTAGCGGGGGGACGAGATACGCAGTATTTT; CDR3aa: CSAGLAGGRDTQYF
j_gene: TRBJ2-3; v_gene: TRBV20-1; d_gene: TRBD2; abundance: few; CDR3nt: TGCAGTGCGGAGGGACTAGCGGGAGTCACAGATACGCAGTATTTT; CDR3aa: CSAEGLAGVTDTQYF
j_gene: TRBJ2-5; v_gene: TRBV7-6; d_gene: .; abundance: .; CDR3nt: TGTGCCAGCAGCCTTCAAATGGGGAGTGTGGAGACCCAGTACTTC; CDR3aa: CASSLQMGSVETQYF
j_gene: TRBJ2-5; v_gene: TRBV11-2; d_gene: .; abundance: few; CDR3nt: TGTGCCAGCAGCTTAGATGGTGGTTCTACCCAGTACTTC; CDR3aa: CASSLDGGSTQYF
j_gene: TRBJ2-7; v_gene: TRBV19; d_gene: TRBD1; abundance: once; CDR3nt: TGTGCCAGTAGTCCCCGACAGGGGGAATACGAGCAGTACTTC; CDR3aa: CASSPRQGEYEQYF
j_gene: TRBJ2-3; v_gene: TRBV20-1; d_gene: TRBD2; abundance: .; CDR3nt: TGCAGTGCTATAACTAGCGGGAGGATGAGCGCAGATACGCGGTATTTT; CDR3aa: CSAITSGRMSADTRYF
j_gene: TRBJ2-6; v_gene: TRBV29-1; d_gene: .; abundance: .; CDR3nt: TGCAGCGTTGAGGTGCTCTCTGGGGCCAACGTCCTGACTTTC; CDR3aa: CSVEVLSGANVLTF
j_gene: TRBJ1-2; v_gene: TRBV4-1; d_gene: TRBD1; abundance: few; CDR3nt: TGCGCCAGCAGCCAAGCACAGGGGTCCTATGGCTACACCTTC; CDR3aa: CASSQAQGSYGYTF